This passage covers 29 T cell receptor beta chains from one sample sequenced in a study of blood T cell repertoires in COVID-19. Method: immunoSEQ multiplex PCR; TCRdb's copy keeps in-frame clones and lacks some. The top ten clones hold 2.5% to 3.5% of a sample with about 360,000 clones, around 84% of them seen once. Sequencing was done on a sample of peripheral blood. The receptors derive from a human donor in a cohort sampled during active COVID-19.

The chain combines TRBV11-2 with TRBJ2-7, with D perhaps TRBD1 (6 bases). V was trimmed by 3 bases and J by 0 bases, leaving 9 bases between them. This CDR3 is 14 amino acids long. Germline values: CDR1 SGHAT, CDR2 FQNNGV. Here the CDR3 DNA reads TGTGCCAGCAGCTTCACAGGGCCCTCCTACGAGCAGTACTTC. It encodes CASSFTGPSYEQYF.

This clone has just a few counts. The chain employs TRBV27 and TRBJ1-1; the D gene is possibly TRBD1 (6 bases). Trimming took off 6 bases at V and 0 bases at J, with 14 bases between the two ends. Germline lookup yields CDR1 MNHEY and CDR2 SMNVEV (reference sequence). The CDR3 has 15 residues. For the CDR3, the DNA is TGTGCCAGCAGAGACCACAGGGTGGTGAACACTGAAGCTTTCTTT. Protein sequence: CASRDHRVVNTEAFF.

The chain joins TRBV28 to TRBJ2-3, with 9 bases lining up with TRBD1. V gave up 6 bases and J gave up 1 base; unmatched junction bases: 5. Germline-derived CDR1 and CDR2 are MDHEN and SYDVKM. The length of the CDR3 is 15 residues. DNA of the CDR3: TGTGCCAGCAGCCTTCGGACAGGGGGCACAGATACGCAGTATTTT. This sequence encodes CASSLRTGGTDTQYF.

The chain employs TRBV15 and TRBJ2-1, with 11 nucleotides matching TRBD1. The CDR3 is made up of 15 amino acids. Germline CDR1 and CDR2: LNHNV and YYDKDF (reference sequence). V shed 5 bases, J shed 8 bases, and the junction held 8 bases outside the gene matches. CDR3: CATSGGTGGGYEQFF. Written as DNA, the CDR3 is TGTGCCACCAGCGGGGGGACAGGGGGAGGGTATGAGCAGTTCTTC.

The CDR3 nucleotides read TGTGCCATCAAACAGACTAGCGGGGGCCGGGATACGCAGTATTTT. Protein product: CAIKQTSGGRDTQYF. The J gene is TRBJ2-3, the V gene TRBV10-3, with 12 bases matching TRBD2. Germline values: CDR1 ENHRY, CDR2 SYGVKD. After removal of 7 bases from V and 6 bases from J, the junction contained 8 bases not matched to a gene. This CDR3 is built from 15 residues.

This clone was detected only once. The rearrangement joins TRBV28 to TRBJ2-5; D possibly corresponds to TRBD2 (5 bases). Germline assignment: CDR1 MDHEN and CDR2 SYDVKM. Trimming pared 6 bases from V and 5 bases from J, leaving 13 bases between. The CDR3 is made up of 13 amino acids. CDR3 loop: CASRPGIPETQYF. As DNA, the CDR3 is TGTGCCAGCAGACCCGGGATTCCGGAGACCCAGTACTTC.

The V gene is TRBV28, the J gene TRBJ2-1; TRBD1 aligns across 9 bases. V lost 3 bases to trimming and J lost 4 bases; unmatched junction nucleotides: 7. CDR1 MDHEN and CDR2 SYDVKM come from the germline V gene. This CDR3 region has 16 residues. CDR3 in amino acids: CASSLITGGDYNEQFF. CDR3 bases: TGTGCCAGCAGTTTGATCACAGGGGGCGATTACAATGAGCAGTTCTTC.

The genes are TRBV13 and TRBJ2-4; 10 bases match TRBD1. V shed 1 base, J shed 0 bases, and the junction held 3 bases outside the gene matches. CDR1 and CDR2 from the germline V gene are PRHDT and FYEKMQ (reference sequence). The CDR3 runs 17 residues. The CDR3 region is CASSLVGTGVAKNIQYF. CDR3 DNA: TGTGCCAGCAGCTTAGTTGGGACAGGGGTAGCCAAAAACATTCAGTACTTC.

The sample holds one count of this clone. The rearrangement uses TRBV28 and TRBJ1-6, with no clear D. Germline CDR1 and CDR2: MDHEN and SYDVKM. The CDR3 contains 16 residues. Trimming shortened V by 5 bases and J by 7 bases, and 18 bases separated the two germline ends. The CDR3, as DNA: TGTGCCAGCAGTCTTAGGCCGTTCCTGAGGAATTCACCCCTCCACTTT. This gives the protein CASSLRPFLRNSPLHF.

J is TRBJ2-2 and V is TRBV12-3 or TRBV12-4; D perhaps matches TRBD1 (6 bases). The CDR3 totals 12 residues. The ends were cut back, 6 bases at V and 8 bases at J, with 10 bases in the middle. CDR3 residues: CASRQGGGELFF. In DNA form, the CDR3 reads TGTGCCAGCAGACAGGGCGGGGGGGAGCTGTTTTTT.

The table lists this clone with a count of one. The chain joins TRBV30 to TRBJ2-5; D call uncertain. This CDR3 contains 11 residues. With 0 bases removed from V and 5 bases from J, the gap between germline ends came to 4 bases. Germline lookup yields CDR1 GTSNPN and CDR2 SVGIG (reference sequence). This CDR3 reads CAWSVLETQYF. In nucleotides, the CDR3 is TGTGCCTGGAGTGTTCTTGAGACCCAGTACTTC.

The V and J genes are TRBV5-1 and TRBJ1-1; the match to TRBD1 covers 8 bases. Unmatched junction bases numbered 8, after V lost 5 bases and J lost 5 bases. CDR1 and CDR2 (germline): SGHRS, YFSETQ. This CDR3 is built from 14 residues. CDR3: CASSPDRARTEAFF. The CDR3 nucleotides are TGCGCCAGCAGTCCGGACAGGGCGAGGACTGAAGCTTTCTTT. The variable domain in full, with the rest retrieved from reference TRBV5-1 and TRBJ1-1, is KAGVTQTPRYLIKTRGQQVTLSCSPISGHRSVSWYQQTPGQGLQFLFEYFSETQRNKGNFPGRFSGRQFSNSRSEMNVSTLELGDSALYLCASSPDRARTEAFFGQGTRLTVV.

V gene TRBV10-2 combines with J gene TRBJ2-2; D may be TRBD2 (6 bases). Looked up from germline, CDR1 is WSHSY and CDR2 is SAAADI. The CDR3 spans 14 residues. Trimming shortened V by 9 bases and J by 2 bases, and 13 bases separated the two germline ends. The CDR3 DNA reads as TGCGCCAGTATTAGCGGACTAAACACCGGGGAGCTGTTTTTT. Translation: CASISGLNTGELFF.

The chain combines TRBV11-2 with TRBJ2-2, with 10 bases identical to TRBD2. Trimming removed 2 bases from V and 0 bases from J; junction bases left unmatched: 9. Germline CDR1 and CDR2: SGHAT and FQNNGV. The CDR3 has 19 amino acids. Here the CDR3 reads CASSLKFLAGESNTGELFF. As DNA, the CDR3 is TGTGCCAGCAGCTTAAAGTTTCTAGCGGGAGAATCGAACACCGGGGAGCTGTTTTTT.

Worth noting for this clone: This CDR3 is also generated by other DNA sequences in the sample. The CDR3 bases are TGTGCCAGCAGCTCACGAGGCGGCACTGAAGCTTTCTTT. This codes for CASSSRGGTEAFF. The chain uses TRBV7-9 and TRBJ1-1; D gene ambiguous. Germline CDR1 and CDR2: SEHNR and FQNEAQ (reference sequence). The CDR3 runs 13 residues. V was clipped by 4 bases and J by 4 bases, with 10 bases between them.

This clone was recorded only once. In the same sample, other DNA sequences code for this CDR3. The DNA of the CDR3 is TGCGCCAGCAGCTTGGAGGGGACAGGGGGTCGGGAGCAGTACTTC. Encoded protein: CASSLEGTGGREQYF. This chain uses TRBV5-1 with TRBJ2-7; 11 nucleotides align to TRBD1. Germline-derived CDR1 and CDR2 are SGHRS and YFSETQ. Trimming removed 0 bases from V and 7 bases from J; junction bases left unmatched: 6. The CDR3 extends over 15 amino acids.

The gene calls are TRBV6-5 and TRBJ1-2, with D hard to call. This CDR3 contains 15 residues. Germline V gene sequence: CDR1 MNHEY, CDR2 SVGAGI. The V end lost 4 bases, the J end lost 4 bases, and 16 bases lay between the germline ends. The CDR3 loop is CASSLGGLRVYGYTF. The CDR3 region has the DNA TGTGCCAGCAGTTTAGGAGGCCTAAGGGTCTATGGCTACACCTTC.

The rearrangement joins TRBV28 to TRBJ1-2; TRBD1 agrees at 7 bases. V shed 4 bases, J shed 2 bases, and the junction held 13 bases outside the gene matches. CDR1 and CDR2 from the germline V gene are MDHEN and SYDVKM. CDR3 length equals 17 residues. Here the CDR3 reads CASSSERQGNFNYGYTF. CDR3 coding DNA: TGTGCCAGCAGTTCCGAACGACAGGGCAACTTCAACTATGGCTACACCTTC.

This chain connects TRBV28 to TRBJ2-3, with 9 positions matching TRBD2. From germline, CDR1 is MDHEN and CDR2 SYDVKM. J was trimmed by 5 bases and V by 5 bases; bases with no gene match: 8. The length of the CDR3 is 15 residues. CDR3 nucleotides: TGTGCCAGCAGTCCCCAAGCGGGAGGAATAGATACGCAGTATTTT. It specifies CASSPQAGGIDTQYF.

CDR3 DNA sequence: TGCGCCAGCAGCCAAGCAGGCGGGAGGGCTAATGAAAAACTGTTTTTT. It codes for CASSQAGGRANEKLFF. The J gene is TRBJ1-4, the V gene TRBV4-1; no clear D. This CDR3 has 16 amino acids. The V and J ends lost 1 base and 3 bases respectively, with 12 bases between them. Germline V gene lookup returns CDR1 MGHRA and CDR2 YSYEKL.

On this clone itself: The sample holds other DNA sequences that translate to the same CDR3. The V and J genes are TRBV5-1 and TRBJ1-5; tentative D call: TRBD1 (5 bases). V lost 4 bases and J lost 0, with 11 bases in between. The germline CDR1 and CDR2 sequences are SGHRS and YFSETQ. CDR3 length equals 15 residues. The CDR3, as DNA: TGCGCCAGCAGCCTCACAGGTGATAGCAATCAGCCCCAGCATTTT. Amino acids: CASSLTGDSNQPQHF.

This rearrangement joins TRBV29-1 to TRBJ2-5, with TRBD2 matching 7 bases. Trimming cost V 7 bases and J 0 bases; bases outside gene matches: 5. Germline-derived CDR1 and CDR2 are SQVTM and ANQGSEA. The CDR3 contains 13 residues. The CDR3 DNA reads as TGCAGCGCGGGGCTAGCGGACCAAGAGACCCAGTACTTC. This sequence encodes CSAGLADQETQYF. Variable domain in full (rest from reference TRBV29-1 and TRBJ2-5): SAVISQKPSRDICQRGTSLTIQCQVDSQVTMMFWYRQQPGQSLTLIATANQGSEATYESGFVIDKFPISRPNLTFSTLTVSNMSPEDSSIYLCSAGLADQETQYFGPGTRLLVL.

The gene calls are TRBV4-1 and TRBJ2-1, with 7 bases lining up with TRBD2. The CDR3 is 16 amino acids. In germline, CDR1 is MGHRA, CDR2 YSYEKL. Trimming cost V 1 base and J 9 bases; bases outside gene matches: 12. The CDR3 DNA is TGCGCCAGCAGCCAAGCAAGCTGGGCGGGAGAAGGTGAGCAGTTCTTC. It translates to CASSQASWAGEGEQFF.

The J gene is TRBJ1-2, the V gene TRBV7-2, with D tentatively TRBD1 (5 bases). This CDR3 comprises 15 residues. Germline V gene data show CDR1 as SGHTA and CDR2 as FQGNSA. V shed 1 base and J shed 7 bases, with 16 bases lying between them. The CDR3 DNA sequence: TGTGCCAGCAGCTTAGTAATTCTGGGGGAGGGTGGCTACACCTTC. This sequence encodes CASSLVILGEGGYTF.

CDR3 bases: TGTGCCAGCAGCTTGATGGACTACACAGATACGCAGTATTTT. As protein: CASSLMDYTDTQYF. V and J are TRBV7-3 and TRBJ2-3; D might be TRBD2 (6 bases). CDR1 and CDR2 from the germline V gene are SGHTA and FQGTGA. Trimming pared 3 bases from V and 2 bases from J, leaving 9 bases between. The CDR3 extends over 14 amino acids.

DNA for the CDR3: TGTGCCTGGAGTAGGGACAACTCAAACTATGGCTACACCTTC. The encoded protein is CAWSRDNSNYGYTF. V gene TRBV30 combines with J gene TRBJ1-2, with D perhaps matching TRBD1 (6 bases). Trimming removed 2 bases at V and 2 bases at J, with 12 bases between. This CDR3 spans 14 amino acids. In germline, CDR1 is GTSNPN, CDR2 SVGIG (reference sequence).

The chain combines TRBV15 with TRBJ2-7; D might be TRBD2 (5 bases). The V end was cut by 0 bases, the J end by 4 bases, with 22 bases between. The V gene's germline CDR1 is LNHNV and CDR2 YYDKDF (reference sequence). CDR3 length equals 18 residues. The CDR3 protein is CATSRESPKRNSQYEQYF. CDR3 sequence (DNA): TGTGCCACCAGCAGAGAATCCCCGAAGCGGAATTCACAGTACGAGCAGTACTTC.

V is TRBV27 and J is TRBJ2-7; 7 bases line up with TRBD2. CDR3 size: 14 residues. CDR1 and CDR2 (germline): MNHEY, SMNVEV (reference sequence). V shed 7 bases, J shed 3 bases, and the junction held 9 bases outside the gene matches. DNA of the CDR3: TGTGCCAGCAAAAGGGAGGGGCGAAGCTACGAGCAGTACTTC. It encodes CASKREGRSYEQYF.

The rearrangement links TRBV19 to TRBJ2-3; 10 bases match TRBD1. Losses at the gene ends were 4 bases for V and 6 bases for J; bases not matched to a gene: 10. The length of the CDR3 is 16 residues. Germline lookup yields CDR1 LNHDA and CDR2 SQIVND (reference sequence). CDR3 sequence: CASSTRSTGGRDTQYF. The CDR3 coding sequence is TGTGCCAGTAGTACTCGATCGACAGGGGGCAGGGATACGCAGTATTTT.